The sequence of this T cell receptor (beta chain) was determined in a study of cytomegalovirus exposure and HLA in healthy donors. Overall study context: Of more than 350 genotyped donors, roughly 80% clustered with self-reported Caucasian donors.

The germline V gene encodes CDR1 SEHNR and CDR2 FQNEAQ (reference sequence). CDR3 length: 14 residues. The V gene lost 3 bases and the J gene lost 7 bases, with 12 bases spanning the gap. PCR involved 60 Vbeta and 13 Jbeta primers. Libraries were prepared by immunoSEQ multiplex PCR; TCRdb keeps only in-frame clonotypes and omits some of them. The table lists 250,000 or so clones, 80% to 95% of them singletons, with about 1.7% in the top ten. The sequence came from a girl between 2 and 10 years old in good health and CMV-seronegative. Sequenced: PBMCs. The gene calls are TRBV7-9 and TRBJ1-4; tentatively, D is TRBD1 (6 bases). This chain's CDR3 is CASSFLAGAEKLFF. The CDR3 coding sequence is TGTGCCAGCAGCTTCTTGGCAGGGGCTGAAAAACTGTTTTTT.